This T cell receptor beta chain derives from a study of shared clonotypes between healthy human individuals. Deep was the level used in running the assay. Assay: immunoSEQ multiplex PCR; the TCRdb copy retains only in-frame clones and omits some. The data hold millions of clones, with 93% observed a single time. Notes on this clone: What it binds is unknown.

Findings and limits, study-wide: Among donors, clonotype sharing was expected to be affected by sequencing depth. Rarefaction revealed incomplete sorted-subset sequencing despite large depth.

CDR3 length: 14 amino acids. Unmatched junction bases numbered 3, after V lost 6 bases and J lost 5 bases. Per germline, CDR1 SGHTA and CDR2 FQGTGA. The V call is TRBV7-3, the J call TRBJ2-3, with TRBD2 identical over 12 bases. The sequencing sample was made of naive CD4+ T cells from PBMCs. Subset in this sample: CD45RA+ positively selected. The receptor was derived from a man aged 18 to 29 in good health. Some clones in this sample may be carry-over from other donors' samples. The CDR3 spells CASRLAGGQDTQYF. The CDR3, as DNA: TGTGCCAGCAGACTAGCGGGAGGTCAAGATACGCAGTATTTT.